This T cell receptor beta chain came from a study of blood T cell repertoires in COVID-19. As for the study in general: Acute and convalescent COVID-19 samples came from the United States, Italy and Spain.

Authors' methods: Amplified reference gene primers provided the basis for estimating nucleated cell counts. TCRdb's copy holds only in-frame clones and misses some; the assay was immunoSEQ multiplex PCR. D and trimming come from the DNA, and the V and J calls and clone size come from that table. The data contain some 160,000 clones, roughly four fifths of them singletons. The germline V gene has CDR1 MGHRA and CDR2 YSYEKL. The CDR3 totals 13 residues. Trimming pared 4 bases from V and 2 bases from J, leaving 8 bases between. The sequence was obtained from a human donor in a cohort sampled during active COVID-19. The sequenced sample consisted of peripheral blood. The chain has TRBV4-1 and TRBJ2-5; tentatively, D is TRBD1 (7 bases). The CDR3: CASSPGGQETQYF. In DNA form, the CDR3 reads TGCGCCAGCAGCCCAGGGGGGCAAGAGACCCAGTACTTC.